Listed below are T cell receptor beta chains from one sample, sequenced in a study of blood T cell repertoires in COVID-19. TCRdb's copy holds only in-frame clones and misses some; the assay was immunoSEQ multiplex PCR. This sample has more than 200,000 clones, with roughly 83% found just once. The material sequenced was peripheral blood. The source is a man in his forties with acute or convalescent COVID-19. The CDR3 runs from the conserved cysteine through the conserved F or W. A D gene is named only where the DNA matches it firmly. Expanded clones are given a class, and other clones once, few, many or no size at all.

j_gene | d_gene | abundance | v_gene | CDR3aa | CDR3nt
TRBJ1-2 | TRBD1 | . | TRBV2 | CASMEGTGLFYGYTF | TGTGCCAGCATGGAAGGGACAGGATTATTCTATGGCTACACCTTC
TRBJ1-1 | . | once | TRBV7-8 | CASSLGRRGTEAFF | TGTGCCAGCAGCTTGGGGAGACGAGGCACTGAAGCTTTCTTT
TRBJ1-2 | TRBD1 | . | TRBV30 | CAWRTEDRGHGYTF | TGTGCCTGGAGGACCGAGGACAGGGGGCATGGCTACACCTTC
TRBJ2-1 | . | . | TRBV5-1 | CASSLAPGPGALNEQFF | TGCGCCAGCAGCTTGGCGCCCGGCCCAGGGGCCCTCAATGAGCAGTTCTTC
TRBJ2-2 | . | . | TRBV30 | CAWSVGSTGELFF | TGTGCCTGGAGTGTTGGTAGCACCGGGGAGCTGTTTTTT
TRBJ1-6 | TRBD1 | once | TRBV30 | CALRDRDNSPLHF | TGTGCCCTCAGGGACAGAGATAATTCACCCCTCCACTTT
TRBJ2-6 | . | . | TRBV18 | CASSPGQLGSGANVLTF | TGTGCCAGCTCACCAGGACAGTTGGGATCTGGGGCCAACGTCCTGACTTTC
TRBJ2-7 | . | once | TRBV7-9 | CASSPGHIYEQYF | TGTGCCAGCAGCCCCGGACACATCTACGAGCAGTACTTC
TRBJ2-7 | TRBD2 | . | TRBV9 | CASSTPIAGGGYEQYF | TGTGCCAGCAGCACCCCAATCGCGGGGGGAGGCTACGAGCAGTACTTC
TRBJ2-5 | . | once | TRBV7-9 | CASSPGHQQETQYF | TGTGCCAGCAGCCCCGGACATCAACAAGAGACCCAGTACTTC
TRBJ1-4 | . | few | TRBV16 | CASSQFLAGVREKLFF | TGTGCCAGCAGCCAATTTTTAGCGGGGGTTCGGGAAAAACTGTTTTTT
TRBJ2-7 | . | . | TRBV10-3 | CAISGLTASYEQYF | TGTGCCATCAGTGGTTTAACAGCCTCCTACGAGCAGTACTTC
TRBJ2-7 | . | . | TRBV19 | CASSITTSFWYEQYF | TGTGCCAGTAGTATCACAACCTCATTCTGGTACGAGCAGTACTTC
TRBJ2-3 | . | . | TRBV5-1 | CASSLRSAGTDTQYF | TGCGCCAGCAGCTTGAGGTCCGCGGGCACAGATACGCAGTATTTT
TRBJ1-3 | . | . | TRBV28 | CASITGSFSGNTIYF | TGTGCCAGCATCACAGGGAGTTTCTCTGGAAACACCATATATTTT
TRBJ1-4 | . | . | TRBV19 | CASSSTGMANEKLFF | TGTGCCAGTAGTAGCACAGGAATGGCTAATGAAAAACTGTTTTTT
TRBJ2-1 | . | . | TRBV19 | CASSIEDLSYNEQFF | TGTGCCAGTAGTATCGAGGATTTGTCCTACAATGAGCAGTTCTTC
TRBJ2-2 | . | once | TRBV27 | CASSSLMGATGELFF | TGTGCCAGCAGTTCCCTAATGGGGGCCACCGGGGAGCTGTTTTTT
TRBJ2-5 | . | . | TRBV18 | CASSPQLAHSGWDQYQETQYF | TGTGCCAGCTCACCGCAGCTTGCACATAGCGGATGGGACCAGTACCAAGAGACCCAGTACTTC
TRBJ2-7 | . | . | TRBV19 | CASSIAGADYEQYF | TGTGCCAGTAGTATCGCAGGGGCCGACTACGAGCAGTACTTC
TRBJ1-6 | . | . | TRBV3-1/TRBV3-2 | CASSQDGAAGFGPLHF | TGTGCCAGCAGCCAAGATGGGGCGGCGGGATTCGGGCCCCTCCACTTT
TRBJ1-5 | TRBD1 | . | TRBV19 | CASRPTGDGFSQPQHF | TGTGCCAGTAGACCTACAGGGGACGGATTTTCCCAGCCCCAGCATTTT
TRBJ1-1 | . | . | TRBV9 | CASSVGETTEAFF | TGTGCCAGCAGCGTAGGGGAGACCACTGAAGCTTTCTTT
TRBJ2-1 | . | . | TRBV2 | CASSEDPGNGNEQFF | TGTGCCAGCAGTGAAGACCCAGGGAACGGCAATGAGCAGTTCTTC
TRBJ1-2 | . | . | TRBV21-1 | CASSLRDRGPGYGYTF | TGTGCCAGCAGCCTCCGGGACAGGGGGCCGGGCTATGGCTACACCTTC
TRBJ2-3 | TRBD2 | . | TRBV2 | CASGRTSGTTDTQYF | TGTGCCAGCGGGCGAACTAGCGGAACCACAGATACGCAGTATTTT
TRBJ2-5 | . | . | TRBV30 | CAWREGGRETQYF | TGTGCCTGGAGAGAGGGTGGCCGAGAGACCCAGTACTTC
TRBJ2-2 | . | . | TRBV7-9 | CASSLVPTGELFF | TGTGCCAGCAGCTTAGTCCCGACCGGGGAGCTGTTTTTT
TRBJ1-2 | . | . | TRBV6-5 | CASRITGHNYGYTF | TGTGCCAGCAGAATTACTGGACATAACTATGGCTACACCTTC
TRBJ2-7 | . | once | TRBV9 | CASSLDWGLFREQYF | TGTGCCAGCAGCCTTGATTGGGGACTTTTCCGTGAGCAGTACTTC
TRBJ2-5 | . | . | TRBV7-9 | CASALGGIRETQYF | TGTGCCAGCGCTCTGGGCGGGATAAGGGAGACCCAGTACTTC
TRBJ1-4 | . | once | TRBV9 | CASSGRGWDEKLFF | TGTGCCAGCAGCGGTCGGGGTTGGGATGAAAAACTGTTTTTT
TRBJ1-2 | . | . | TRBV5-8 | CASPIGGGYTF | TGTGCCAGCCCAATCGGAGGGGGCTACACCTTC
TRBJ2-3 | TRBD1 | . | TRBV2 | CASSGFFRGRGTDTQYF | TGTGCCAGCAGTGGGTTTTTCAGGGGGCGAGGCACAGATACGCAGTATTTT
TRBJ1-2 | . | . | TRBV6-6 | CASSRSPAVRRNYGYTF | TGTGCCAGCAGTCGTTCCCCCGCGGTGCGGCGGAACTATGGCTACACCTTC
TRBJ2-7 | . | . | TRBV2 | CASRDPGVYEQYF | TGTGCCAGCAGGGATCCTGGAGTGTACGAGCAGTACTTC
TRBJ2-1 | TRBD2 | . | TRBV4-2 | CASSRRLAGGPASYNEQFF | TGTGCCAGCAGCCGAAGACTAGCGGGAGGTCCCGCCTCCTACAATGAGCAGTTCTTC
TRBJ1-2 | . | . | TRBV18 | CASSEATQNYGYTF | TGTGCCAGCTCTGAGGCAACCCAGAACTATGGCTACACCTTC
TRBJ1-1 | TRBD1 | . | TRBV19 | CASSRTGGDREAFF | TGTGCCAGTAGTCGGACAGGGGGCGATCGTGAAGCTTTCTTT
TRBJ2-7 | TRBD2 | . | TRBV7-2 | CASMRLAGGEYEQYF | TGTGCCAGCATGCGGCTAGCGGGAGGGGAATACGAGCAGTACTTC
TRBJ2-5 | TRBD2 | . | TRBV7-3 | CASSPGLAGDQETQYF | TGTGCCAGCAGCCCCGGACTAGCGGGGGATCAAGAGACCCAGTACTTC
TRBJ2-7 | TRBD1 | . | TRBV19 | CASSLRTGGYEQYF | TGTGCCAGTAGTCTCCGGACAGGGGGGTACGAGCAGTACTTC
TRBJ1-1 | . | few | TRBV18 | CASSPQDMNTEAFF | TGTGCCAGCTCACCCCAAGACATGAACACTGAAGCTTTCTTT
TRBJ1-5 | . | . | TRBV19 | CASSIGRTGQPQHF | TGTGCCAGTAGTATCGGTCGAACGGGACAGCCCCAGCATTTT
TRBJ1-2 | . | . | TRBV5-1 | CASSFGQGSYGYTF | TGCGCCAGCAGCTTCGGGCAGGGATCCTATGGCTACACCTTC
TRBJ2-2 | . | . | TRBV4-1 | CASSRRDATNTGELFF | TGCGCCAGCAGCCGGAGGGACGCCACGAACACCGGGGAGCTGTTTTTT
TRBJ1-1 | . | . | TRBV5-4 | CASSHRTLNTEAFF | TGTGCCAGCAGCCACCGGACACTCAACACTGAAGCTTTCTTT
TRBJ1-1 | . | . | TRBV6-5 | CASSRGLGTEAFF | TGTGCCAGCAGCAGGGGCCTGGGGACTGAAGCTTTCTTT
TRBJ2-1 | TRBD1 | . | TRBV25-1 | CASSDRDSGANEQFF | TGTGCCAGCAGTGACCGGGACAGTGGGGCTAATGAGCAGTTCTTC
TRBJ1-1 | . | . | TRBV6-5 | CASTRVGNTEAFF | TGTGCCAGCACGAGGGTGGGAAACACTGAAGCTTTCTTT